This entry features one TCR beta chain sequence. What it binds is not known. Profiled with immunoSEQ multiplex PCR; TCRdb holds only in-frame clones, not every one. The sample contains around 18,000 clones, 80% to 95% of which appear only once. This entry belongs to a study of graft-versus-host responses after intestinal transplantation. Across the whole study: Tacrolimus plus steroids were given to all recipients for roughly three years, preceded by anti-thymocyte globulin induction.

With 3 bases removed from V and 6 bases from J, the gap between germline ends came to 8 bases. The CDR3 consists of 12 residues. Germline CDR1 MNHEY, CDR2 SVGAGI. Study conclusions and caveats: Peak GvH clone levels in circulation were associated with early post-transplant HvG declines. GvH clones surfaced in recipient marrow, some emerging earlier in ileum or blood.

Here the sequenced sample was PBMCs, taken 350 to 400 days after transplant. The V gene is TRBV6-5, the J gene TRBJ1-2; D ambiguous. This TCR came from a human patient who received an intestinal transplant, so some T cells may come from the graft donor. The CDR3 is CASSYYGDGYTF. Here the CDR3 DNA reads TGTGCCAGCAGTTATTATGGGGATGGCTACACCTTC.